A few counts support the clone carrying this TCR beta chain. From germline, CDR1 is SGDLS and CDR2 YYNGEE. CDR3 length equals 15 residues. V shed 0 bases and J shed 3 bases, with 9 bases lying between them. These data belong to a study of regulatory T cells in long-lasting Graves disease. Time point specified: newly diagnosed GD, antithyroid drugs for less than 3 months. RNA extracted from PBMCs served as the sequencing template. Arm-PCR of CDR3 regions and iRepertoire HTBI primers were the basis on which TCR beta libraries were built. TCRdb ran MiXCR on the multiplex PCR reads and lists one entry per CDR3 protein. The table records 400,000 to 550,000 distinct CDR3 sequences, under 15% of them present only once. These sequences were also reported in another study, on T cells in Graves' hyperthyroidism and ophthalmopathy.

The sample was peripheral blood mononuclear cells (PBMCs), taken at new diagnosis, from a patient treated with antithyroid drugs. The chain recombines TRBV9 with TRBJ1-4; weak D call: TRBD1 (6 bases). This receptor was taken from a woman in her 30s with Graves disease. The CDR3 nucleotides are TGTGCCAGCAGCGTAGTGGGGGCAGCTAATGAAAAACTGTTTTTT. Amino acids: CASSVVGAANEKLFF.